Each of the 15 T cell receptor beta chains below was sequenced from the same sample in a study of OX40 agonist ivuxolimab in advanced cancers. TCRdb's table, derived via immunoSEQ multiplex PCR, lists solely in-frame clones and lacks some. The sample has about 26,000 clones, about nine tenths seen once. The sample in question was CD4+ or CD8+ T cells sorted from blood, obtained in a trial of the OX40 agonist ivuxolimab. The receptors come from an adult with an advanced solid tumor such as melanoma, head and neck, liver or kidney cancer.

The J gene is TRBJ2-3, the V gene TRBV28, with D uncertain. The germline V and J ends were trimmed by 6 bases and 3 bases, with 19 bases remaining between them. The germline V gene has CDR1 MDHEN and CDR2 SYDVKM. This CDR3 spans 16 amino acids. In DNA, the CDR3 is TGTGCCAGCAGCCTGTATGGAACCGATGGGACAGATACGCAGTATTTT. Translation: CASSLYGTDGTDTQYF.

This clone is judged medium-sized (0.01 to 0.1%). V is TRBV4-2 and J is TRBJ2-1; TRBD2 might be the D (5 bases). CDR1 and CDR2 from the germline V gene are LGHNA and YNFKEQ. Trimming pared 0 bases from V and 4 bases from J, leaving 13 bases between. This CDR3 spans 16 amino acids. This CDR3 reads CASSQDTSGPYNEQFF. The CDR3, as DNA: TGTGCCAGCAGCCAAGATACCAGCGGCCCATACAATGAGCAGTTCTTC.

The chain employs TRBV30 and TRBJ2-3; D is possibly TRBD1 (6 bases). The germline gives CDR1 GTSNPN, CDR2 SVGIG (reference sequence). V was pared by 6 bases and J by 5 bases, with 12 bases between. The CDR3 has 12 amino acids. The CDR3 DNA follows: TGTGCCTGCACAGGGTTGAAAGATACGCAGTATTTT. Amino acids: CACTGLKDTQYF.

The chain carries TRBV19 and TRBJ1-1; 7 positions agree with TRBD1. The CDR3 is 15 amino acids. The ends lost 6 bases at V and 4 bases at J; junction bases unmatched: 11. Germline V lookup: CDR1 LNHDA, CDR2 SQIVND (reference sequence). The CDR3 here is CASRPLVDRATEAFF. In nucleotides, the CDR3 is TGTGCCAGTAGACCCTTGGTAGACAGGGCCACTGAAGCTTTCTTT.

The V and J genes are TRBV27 and TRBJ2-1; D not resolved. CDR1 is MNHEY, CDR2 SMNVEV, per germline (reference sequence). V lost 4 bases, J lost 8 bases, and 6 bases lay in between. The CDR3 has 11 amino acids. CDR3 nucleotides: TGTGCCAGCAGTTCTCCCCATGAGCAGTTCTTC. It codes for CASSSPHEQFF.

This clone is a singleton in its sample. This sequence joins TRBV4-1 and TRBJ2-3; D uncertain. Trimming shortened V by 4 bases and J by 0 bases, and 14 bases separated the two germline ends. The CDR3 loop spans 16 amino acids. CDR1 and CDR2 (germline): MGHRA, YSYEKL. The CDR3 bases are TGCGCCAGCAGCCTCCGTGAGGCGGCTAGCACAGATACGCAGTATTTT. It translates to CASSLREAASTDTQYF.

The gene calls are TRBV5-1 and TRBJ1-1; D perhaps matches TRBD1 (5 bases). V gave up 0 bases and J gave up 1 base, with 7 bases separating them. The CDR3 has 14 residues. In germline, CDR1 is SGHRS, CDR2 YFSETQ. The CDR3 is CASSLVGGNTEAFF. CDR3 DNA sequence: TGCGCCAGCAGCTTGGTTGGGGGGAACACTGAAGCTTTCTTT.

The chain has TRBV30 and TRBJ2-7, with 9 bases matching TRBD2. The CDR3 is 13 residues long. CDR1 GTSNPN and CDR2 SVGIG come from the germline V gene (reference sequence). Losses at the gene ends were 0 bases for V and 3 bases for J; bases not matched to a gene: 0. The CDR3: CAWSVAGGYEQYF. In nucleotides, the CDR3 is TGTGCCTGGAGTGTAGCGGGAGGCTACGAGCAGTACTTC.

The V call is TRBV7-8, the J call TRBJ2-7; D possibly corresponds to TRBD2 (6 bases). This CDR3 is built from 17 residues. From germline, CDR1 is SGHVS and CDR2 FQNEAQ. The V and J ends lost 3 bases and 3 bases respectively, with 21 bases between them. The CDR3 here is CASSLLGGSGSLYEQYF. The CDR3 DNA sequence: TGTGCCAGCAGCTTGTTGGGCGGTAGCGGCTCTCTCTACGAGCAGTACTTC.

The chain is built from TRBV7-8 and TRBJ2-7, with unresolved D. The CDR3 sequence is 12 residues long. V was shortened by 7 bases and J by 3 bases, with 10 bases between the two germline ends. Per germline, CDR1 SGHVS and CDR2 FQNEAQ. The CDR3 bases are TGTGCCAGCACTCCCATATTCTACGAGCAGTACTTC. This sequence encodes CASTPIFYEQYF.

The chain recombines TRBV6-5 with TRBJ2-7, with D tentatively TRBD2 (6 bases). V was shortened by 6 bases and J by 1 base, with 16 bases between the two germline ends. Germline V gives CDR1 MNHEY, CDR2 SVGAGI. This CDR3 has 15 amino acids. CDR3 protein: CASREGADSSYEQYF. DNA for the CDR3: TGTGCCAGCAGGGAGGGCGCGGATTCATCCTACGAGCAGTACTTC.

CDR3 sequence: CASSVSGVSNQPQHF. DNA for the CDR3: TGTGCCAGCTCAGTGAGTGGGGTTAGCAATCAGCCCCAGCATTTT. V and J are TRBV2 and TRBJ1-5; D call uncertain. There are 15 residues in the CDR3. CDR1 SNHLY and CDR2 FYNNEI come from the germline V gene. Between the trimmed V and J ends, which lost 8 bases and 0 bases, there was a span of 14 bases.

The chain's CDR3 is CASSTGQYNEQFF. The CDR3 region has the DNA TGCGCCAGCAGCACGGGACAGTACAATGAGCAGTTCTTC. The chain couples TRBV10-1 to TRBJ2-1; 7 bases are shared with TRBD1. The CDR3 extends over 13 amino acids. CDR1 is WNHNN and CDR2 is SYGVQD in the germline V gene (reference sequence). With 6 bases clipped from V and 4 bases from J, the junction kept 3 bases outside the gene matches.

The chain employs TRBV5-4 and TRBJ2-2, with D possibly being TRBD1 (5 bases). CDR3 length equals 15 residues. CDR1 SGHNT and CDR2 YYREEE come from the germline V gene (reference sequence). Trimming left V 2 bases short and J 1 base short, with 9 bases between. The CDR3 loop is CASSFLTGNTGELFF. In DNA form, the CDR3 reads TGTGCCAGCAGCTTTCTTACAGGGAACACCGGGGAGCTGTTTTTT.

The chain uses TRBV13 and TRBJ2-2, with D possibly matching TRBD1 (6 bases). The germline gives CDR1 PRHDT, CDR2 FYEKMQ (reference sequence). The V end lost 4 bases, the J end lost 6 bases, and 15 bases lay between the germline ends. This CDR3 comprises 15 residues. The CDR3 here is CASSSAGVIAGELFF. The CDR3 DNA is TGTGCCAGCAGCTCCGCAGGGGTTATCGCCGGGGAGCTGTTTTTT.